This is a list of T cell receptor beta chains from one sample in a study of shared clonotypes between healthy human individuals. Only in-frame clones appear in the TCRdb table, and some are missing; sequencing was by immunoSEQ multiplex PCR. Here the sample spans fewer than 2.5 million clones, approximately 93% being singletons. The sequenced sample consisted of naive CD4+ T cells from PBMCs. These TCRs come from a man in his late teens or twenties in good health. Some clones in this sample may be carry-over from other donors' samples. Each CDR3 is given with its conserved first and last residue. A D gene is named only where the DNA matches it firmly. Where a row states a size, it is once, few, many or the class of an expanded clone; other rows omit it.

>TRBJ2-7|NA|TRBV5-1|NA
TGCGCCAGCAGCCCGCTAAATGTCGGTGGCGAGCAGTACTTC
CASSPLNVGGEQYF
>TRBJ1-3|NA|TRBV6-6|NA
TGTGCCAGCAGGCGCGTTCTAGGAAACACCATATATTTT
CASRRVLGNTIYF
>TRBJ2-7|TRBD1|TRBV18|NA
TGTGCCAGCTCCCCGGCCGGGACAGGGCCCACCTACGAGCAGTACTTC
CASSPAGTGPTYEQYF
>TRBJ1-2|NA|TRBV9|NA
TGTGCCAGCAGCCCCAGGGGCCCGCCTCGGGGCTACACCTTC
CASSPRGPPRGYTF
>TRBJ2-7|NA|TRBV27|NA
TGTGCCATCCCCGGGTACGAGCAGTACTTC
CAIPGYEQYF
>TRBJ1-2|TRBD1|TRBV10-3|NA
TGTGCCATCAGAGGGACAGGGGGGTTTGGCTACACCTTC
CAIRGTGGFGYTF
>TRBJ2-3|NA|TRBV7-9|NA
TGTGCCAGCAGACGCACTGGCGAGAGCACAGATACGCAGTATTTT
CASRRTGESTDTQYF
>TRBJ2-1|TRBD1|TRBV7-2|NA
TGTGCCAGCAGCTCGGACAGGGGGGGTGAGCAGTTCTTC
CASSSDRGGEQFF
>TRBJ2-2|TRBD1|TRBV15|once
TGTGCCACCAGCAGAGCTTTGACAGGGGACATCACCGGGGAGCTGTTTTTT
CATSRALTGDITGELFF
>TRBJ2-7|NA|TRBV28|NA
TGTGCCAGCAGTTTTACGGCAGCACACGAGCAGTACTTC
CASSFTAAHEQYF
>TRBJ2-5|NA|TRBV29-1|once
TGCAGCGTTCAATCTAGCCCCGGGGAGACCCAGTACTTC
CSVQSSPGETQYF
>TRBJ2-1|NA|TRBV10-3|NA
TGTGCCATCAGTGAGTCGACCGTCTACAATGAGCAGTTCTTC
CAISESTVYNEQFF
>TRBJ2-2|TRBD1|TRBV6-4|NA
TGTGCCAGCACGCCCCAACAGGGGGCGATGCCGTACACCGGGGAGCTGTTTTTT
CASTPQQGAMPYTGELFF
>TRBJ1-3|NA|TRBV6-5|NA
TGTGCCAGCAGTCTACAGTACTCTGGAAACACCATATATTTT
CASSLQYSGNTIYF
>TRBJ2-5|NA|TRBV7-8|once
TGTGCCAGCAGCTTATCGGGAGCGGCCCAGTACTTC
CASSLSGAAQYF
>TRBJ1-4|NA|TRBV5-1|NA
TGCGCCAGCAGCTTAAGAGGGTTCCCGGGCGGAAAACTGTTTTTT
CASSLRGFPGGKLFF
>TRBJ2-2|NA|TRBV10-3|once
TGTGCCATCAGTGACCCTAGAGGGGTCGGGGAGCTGTTTTTT
CAISDPRGVGELFF
>TRBJ2-1|NA|TRBV7-2|NA
TGTGCCAGCAGCTTGGCTAGCGTCTACAATGAGCAGTTCTTC
CASSLASVYNEQFF
>TRBJ1-2|NA|TRBV5-1|NA
TGCGCCAGCAGCCCCCGCATAAACTATGGCTACACCTTC
CASSPRINYGYTF
>TRBJ1-1|NA|TRBV6-5|NA
TGTGCCAGCAGTGATGAGTTAGCTTTCTTT
CASSDELAFF
>TRBJ2-1|TRBD2|TRBV10-1|NA
TGCGCCAGCAGTGGCCCTATAGCGGGAGCTACCTACAATGAGCAGTTCTTC
CASSGPIAGATYNEQFF
>TRBJ1-2|NA|TRBV2|NA
TGTGCCAGCACCGGGGAGGGCCATGGCTACACCTTC
CASTGEGHGYTF
>TRBJ2-1|TRBD2|TRBV5-1|NA
TGCGCCAGCAGCATCGGACTAGCGGGAGGGGTTGAGCAGTTCTTC
CASSIGLAGGVEQFF
>TRBJ2-7|TRBD1|TRBV7-6|NA
TGTGCCAGCAGCTTGGGGACAGGGATGTACTACGAGCAGTACTTC
CASSLGTGMYYEQYF
>TRBJ1-4|NA|TRBV29-1|NA
TGCAGCGTGGCAGGGGTGGATGAAAAACTGTTTTTT
CSVAGVDEKLFF
>TRBJ1-1|NA|TRBV29-1|NA
TGCAGCGGGAACAGGGACGGGGACACTGAAGCTTTCTTT
CSGNRDGDTEAFF
>TRBJ1-2|TRBD1|TRBV5-4|NA
TGTGCCAGCAGCTTCGGGACAGGGGCTAACTATGGCTACACCTTC
CASSFGTGANYGYTF
>TRBJ2-2|TRBD1|TRBV7-9|NA
TGTGCCAGCAGCCGCTCCGACAGGGAGAAGCTGTTTTTT
CASSRSDREKLFF
>TRBJ1-2|NA|TRBV28|NA
TGTGCCAGCAGCTCCGAAACGGCGGGGCGGTATGGCTACACCTTC
CASSSETAGRYGYTF
>TRBJ2-3|NA|TRBV27|NA
TGTGCCAGCAGGGGACGCTACTTTTTATTCAGAGGATCTAGCACAGATACGCAGTATTTT
CASRGRYFLFRGSSTDTQYF
>TRBJ1-1|NA|TRBV7-2|NA
TGTGCCAGCAGCTTAGACGGGGGCACTGAAGCTTTCTTT
CASSLDGGTEAFF
>TRBJ2-7|NA|TRBV7-6|NA
TGTGCCAGCACCCTAGGGGGGCCCACCATGGGGGAGCAGTACTTC
CASTLGGPTMGEQYF
>TRBJ1-3|NA|TRBV21-1|NA
TGTGCCAGCAGCAAGATTGGAAACACCATATATTTT
CASSKIGNTIYF
>TRBJ1-3|TRBD1|TRBV28|NA
TGTGCCAGCAGTCCCTCGGGACAGCCCTATGGAAACACCATATATTTT
CASSPSGQPYGNTIYF
>TRBJ2-1|NA|TRBV18|NA
TGTGCCAGCTCATCCTTGGGGGTTGAGCAGTTCTTC
CASSSLGVEQFF
>TRBJ2-7|TRBD2|TRBV18|NA
TGTGCCAGCTCACAGGGACTAGCGGTCTACGAGCAGTACTTC
CASSQGLAVYEQYF
>TRBJ1-1|NA|TRBV6-6|NA
TGTGCCAGCAGTCCGCCGAGTAGTGAAGCTTTCTTT
CASSPPSSEAFF
>TRBJ2-7|TRBD1|TRBV5-4|NA
TGTGCCAGCAGCGCGAGGGACAGGGGGCTGGAGCAGTACTTC
CASSARDRGLEQYF
>TRBJ2-3|NA|TRBV30|NA
TGTGCCTGGGCTTACAGGGTTAGCACAGATACGCAGTATTTT
CAWAYRVSTDTQYF
>TRBJ2-4|TRBD1|TRBV28|NA
TGTGCCAGCAGTTTACCGGGACAGGGAAAAAACATTCAGTACTTC
CASSLPGQGKNIQYF
>TRBJ1-6|NA|TRBV9|NA
TGTGCCAGCAGCCGGGCCTCCTCAGGCGCCTATAATTCACCCCTCCACTTT
CASSRASSGAYNSPLHF
>TRBJ2-3|NA|TRBV6-4|NA
TGTGCCAGCAGTGACTCAGGCAGGGGAACAGATACGCAGTATTTT
CASSDSGRGTDTQYF